A single sample gave rise to the 18 T cell receptor beta chains below, sequenced in a study of T cells in Graves' hyperthyroidism and ophthalmopathy. Researchers amplified the TCR beta CDR3 regions from RNA transcripts. Initially, a first-round RT-PCR of the TCR CDR3 employed the HTBI primer set. TCRdb itself ran the multiplex PCR reads through MiXCR, one entry per CDR3 protein. The data hold about 560,000 distinct CDR3 sequences, with over 15% observed a single time. The specimen sequenced was blood. These receptors were taken from a woman between 18 and 30 years old with Graves' hyperthyroidism.

The chain recombines TRBV27 with TRBJ1-4, with 7 bases that match TRBD1. CDR1 MNHEY and CDR2 SMNVEV come from the germline V gene (reference sequence). J was trimmed by 5 bases and V by 5 bases; bases with no gene match: 8. This CDR3 region has 15 residues. CDR3 in DNA: TGTGCCAGCAGTCCGAACCAGGGGGGGAATGAAAAACTGTTTTTT. Its translation: CASSPNQGGNEKLFF.

This clonotype showed up just a few times. It differs at one base from a far larger clone, so likely a read error. The rearrangement uses TRBV20-1 and TRBJ2-3, with D hard to call. This CDR3 is 10 amino acids long. Germline-derived CDR1 and CDR2 are DFQATT and SNEGSKA (reference sequence). The V end lost 4 bases, the J end lost 2 bases, and 1 base lay between the germline ends. CDR3 in amino acids: CSAITDTQYF. In nucleotides, the CDR3 is TGCAGTGCTATCACAGATACGCAGTATTTT.

This clonotype was counted between two and nine times. This chain connects TRBV5-1 to TRBJ1-4, with 12 bases fitting TRBD1. CDR1 is SGHRS, CDR2 YFSETQ, per germline. The CDR3 contains 17 residues. Trimming at V came to 4 bases and at J to 3 bases, leaving 7 bases not matched to a gene. The CDR3 protein is CASSPGTGGLPNEKLFF. Here the CDR3 DNA reads TGCGCCAGCAGCCCGGGGACAGGGGGCTTACCTAATGAAAAACTGTTTTTT.

This chain joins TRBV5-1 and TRBJ2-7, with 8 bases matching TRBD1. Germline V gene sequence: CDR1 SGHRS, CDR2 YFSETQ. This CDR3 spans 13 amino acids. Trimming at V came to 2 bases and at J to 5 bases, leaving 3 bases not matched to a gene. The CDR3 DNA follows: TGCGCCAGCAGCTTTCCGGACAGGGACGAGCAGTACTTC. The encoded protein is CASSFPDRDEQYF.

This clonotype was seen a handful of times. V usage is TRBV3-1 and J usage is TRBJ2-7, with D perhaps being TRBD1 or TRBD2 (5 bases each). The CDR3 totals 16 residues. Germline V gene data show CDR1 as LGHDT and CDR2 as YNNKEL (reference sequence). V was trimmed by 1 base and J by 0 bases, leaving 13 bases between them. CDR3: CASSQAGTVSSYEQYF. Written as DNA, the CDR3 is TGTGCCAGCAGCCAAGCCGGGACGGTGAGCTCCTACGAGCAGTACTTC.

V gene TRBV28 combines with J gene TRBJ2-2; 7 nucleotides match TRBD1. Losses at the gene ends were 5 bases for V and 4 bases for J; bases not matched to a gene: 7. The CDR3 covers 15 residues. Looked up from germline, CDR1 is MDHEN and CDR2 is SYDVKM. CDR3 DNA: TGTGCCAGCAGTCCCGACGGGACAGTCACCGGGGAGCTGTTTTTT. This translates into CASSPDGTVTGELFF.

This clonotype turned up a few times. The rearrangement uses TRBV20-1 and TRBJ2-1; 7 bases are a match to TRBD2. The CDR3 consists of 12 residues. V lost 7 bases, J lost 4 bases, and 4 bases stayed unmatched. From germline, CDR1 is DFQATT and CDR2 SNEGSKA (reference sequence). Here the CDR3 DNA reads TGCAGTGTGGGACTAACTTACAATGAGCAGTTCTTC. It is translated as CSVGLTYNEQFF.

This clonotype occurred many times. The rearrangement uses TRBV28 and TRBJ1-5; TRBD1 aligns across 7 bases. The CDR3 consists of 14 residues. Germline CDR1 MDHEN, CDR2 SYDVKM. The ends lost 6 bases at V and 6 bases at J; junction bases unmatched: 8. In DNA, the CDR3 is TGTGCCAGCAGGGCTCAGGGGGGGGTTCAGCCCCAGCATTTT. This codes for CASRAQGGVQPQHF.

Turning to this clonotype: A much bigger clone sits one base away, suggesting this may be a read error. The chain has TRBV2 and TRBJ2-3; D could derive from TRBD1 or TRBD2 (5 bases each). Germline V CDR1 and CDR2: SNHLY, FYNNEI. The V end was cut by 0 bases, the J end by 4 bases, with 11 bases between. This CDR3 comprises 15 residues. CDR3 in amino acids: CASSEALRDADTQYF. The CDR3 DNA follows: TGTGCCAGCAGTGAAGCGCTCAGGGACGCAGATACGCAGTATTTT.

The chain is built from TRBV7-2 and TRBJ2-1; no reliable D call. With 8 bases removed from V and 7 bases from J, the gap between germline ends came to 15 bases. The germline V gene has CDR1 SGHTA and CDR2 FQGNSA. CDR3 length: 13 amino acids. CDR3 region: CASSQVGFNEQFF. The CDR3 DNA sequence: TGTGCCAGCTCCCAGGTGGGGTTTAATGAGCAGTTCTTC.

Note on this clonotype: This may come from a read error, since a much larger clone is one base off. The genes are TRBV3-1 and TRBJ2-7; D is unresolved. CDR1 is LGHDT, CDR2 YNNKEL, per germline (reference sequence). The CDR3 sequence is 16 residues long. The CDR3 DNA reads as TGTGCCAGCAGCCAAGAACGACCGCACGATTTCTACGATCAGTACTTC. Protein: CASSQERPHDFYDQYF.

This clonotype was recorded at least ten times. The chain joins TRBV11-2 to TRBJ1-2; perhaps TRBD1 as D (5 bases). Trimming shortened V by 5 bases and J by 7 bases, and 14 bases separated the two germline ends. Germline values: CDR1 SGHAT, CDR2 FQNNGV. CDR3 length: 13 residues. CDR3 residues: CASSPRGSGGYTF. The CDR3 region has the DNA TGTGCCAGCAGCCCCCGGGGGTCGGGTGGCTACACCTTC.

This clonotype was found a few times. The gene calls are TRBV20-1 and TRBJ2-7, with 8 positions matching TRBD2. The CDR3 covers 14 residues. CDR1 DFQATT and CDR2 SNEGSKA come from the germline V gene (reference sequence). The V segment lost 3 bases and the J segment 2 bases; nucleotides outside the gene matches: 6. In nucleotides, the CDR3 is TGCAGTGCTAGCTTCACGGGGGGGGCCTACGAGCAGTACTTC. Translating gives CSASFTGGAYEQYF.

The CDR3 sequence: CASSSGGFHEQYF. Here the CDR3 DNA reads TGTGCCAGCAGCTCCGGGGGGTTCCACGAGCAGTACTTC. The chain recombines TRBV11-2 with TRBJ2-7; the match to TRBD2 covers 7 bases. CDR3 length equals 13 residues. The ends lost 4 bases at V and 5 bases at J; junction bases unmatched: 5. CDR1 is SGHAT and CDR2 is FQNNGV in the germline V gene.

This clonotype was counted ten times or more. The CDR3 sequence: CASSPYGTRGNEQFF. The DNA for the CDR3 is TGTGCCAGCAGTCCGTATGGGACTAGGGGCAATGAGCAGTTCTTC. This chain connects TRBV27 to TRBJ2-1; 8 nucleotides match TRBD2. Looked up from germline, CDR1 is MNHEY and CDR2 is SMNVEV (reference sequence). The trim removed 5 bases at V and 6 bases at J, leaving 9 bases unmatched. The CDR3 consists of 15 residues.

This clonotype was counted many times. J is TRBJ1-2 and V is TRBV11-2; D might be TRBD1 (5 bases). The ends were cut back, 5 bases at V and 5 bases at J, with 9 bases in the middle. There are 12 residues in the CDR3. Germline CDR1 is SGHAT and CDR2 is FQNNGV. The CDR3 protein is CASSTGPYGYTF. The CDR3 DNA reads TGTGCCAGCAGCACGGGACCGTATGGCTACACCTTC.

This clonotype was seen repeatedly, ten times or more. V usage is TRBV20-1 and J usage is TRBJ1-5, with D possibly being TRBD1 (6 bases). The CDR3 covers 15 residues. Trimming took 0 bases from V and 3 from J, leaving 12 bases between them. CDR1 is DFQATT and CDR2 is SNEGSKA in the germline V gene (reference sequence). CDR3 sequence reads: CSARDIQGDNQPQHF. DNA for the CDR3: TGCAGTGCTAGAGATATACAGGGCGACAATCAGCCCCAGCATTTT.

The sample holds a few counts of this clonotype. V is TRBV28 and J is TRBJ2-2, with D hard to call. The CDR3 is 12 amino acids. V gave up 11 bases and J gave up 0 bases, with 7 bases separating them. Germline CDR1 reads MDHEN; CDR2 reads SYDVKM. The CDR3 nucleotides read TGTGCCTCAGACCCGAACACCGGGGAGCTGTTTTTT. Translating gives CASDPNTGELFF.